This T cell receptor (beta chain) came from a study of T cell changes during pregnancy in multiple sclerosis. There are 14 residues in the CDR3. Germline V gives CDR1 SEHNR, CDR2 FQNEAQ (reference sequence). Trimming removed 5 bases at V and 6 bases at J, with 15 bases between. Assay: immunoSEQ multiplex PCR; the TCRdb copy retains only in-frame clones and omits some. The data contain 45,000 or so clones, around 90% of them seen just once; the ten biggest clones take up about 6.3%. This clone was seen once. This clonotype was sampled from a female donor in good health, enrolled as a control in a pregnancy study. Source: CD8+ T cells from peripheral blood mononuclear cells, taken after pregnancy. The chain has TRBV7-9 and TRBJ2-3, with D maybe TRBD1 (6 bases). In DNA form, the CDR3 reads TGTGCCAGCAGCCCTGGGGACACCCGGGATACGCAGTATTTT. This codes for CASSPGDTRDTQYF.